This T cell receptor (beta chain) emerged from a study of T-cell reconstitution after alpha-beta-depleted transplantation in children. Molecular barcoding with unique molecular identifiers was used for the TCRbeta library. MiXCR, run by TCRdb on the PCR reads, gives a single entry per CDR3 protein. The repertoire has 90,000 to 130,000 distinct CDR3 sequences, about 6.4% of them found once; the top ten carry approximately 25%. This clonotype was detected ten times or more. The germline CDR1 and CDR2 sequences are DFQATT and SNEGSKA (reference sequence). V shed 1 base and J shed 4 bases, with 2 bases lying between them. The CDR3 runs 10 residues.

The clonotype originates from a male patient between 2 and 9 years old who had a stem cell transplant for acute lymphoblastic leukemia, so the T cells may come from the graft donor. Source: PBMCs, mostly from graft donor cells, taken 360 days after TCRalphabeta/CD19-depleted stem cell transplant. The gene calls are TRBV20-1 and TRBJ2-7; D gene unclear. CDR3 sequence reads: CSARAYEQYF. CDR3 DNA: TGCAGTGCTAGAGCTTACGAGCAGTACTTC.